The T cell receptor beta chain described here comes from a study of OX40 agonist ivuxolimab in advanced cancers. Study information: Ivuxolimab, which patients received intravenously every 2 weeks, was dosed at 0.01 to 10 mg/kg. Study-wide results and caveats: Dose levels from 0.1 to 3.0 mg/kg saw CD4+ and CD8+ blood T cells expand clonally by week 6.

Points on this clone: What it binds is unknown.

Trimming took off 7 bases at V and 6 bases at J, with 13 bases between the two ends. CDR3 length: 12 residues. Germline values: CDR1 MNHNS, CDR2 SASEGT. Individuals having autoimmune disease history or systemic immunosuppression were not enrolled. Libraries were prepared by immunoSEQ multiplex PCR; TCRdb keeps only in-frame clonotypes and omits some of them. Among about 40,000 clones listed, approximately 90% were seen once. The source material was CD4+ or CD8+ T cells sorted from blood, sampled in a trial of the OX40 agonist ivuxolimab. The chain has TRBV6-1 and TRBJ2-7; TRBD1 or TRBD2 may be the D gene (5 bases each). This sequence originates from an adult with an advanced solid tumor such as melanoma, head and neck, liver or kidney cancer. The CDR3 protein is CASTDGTGEQYF. The CDR3 nucleotides read TGTGCCAGCACCGATGGGACGGGCGAGCAGTACTTC.